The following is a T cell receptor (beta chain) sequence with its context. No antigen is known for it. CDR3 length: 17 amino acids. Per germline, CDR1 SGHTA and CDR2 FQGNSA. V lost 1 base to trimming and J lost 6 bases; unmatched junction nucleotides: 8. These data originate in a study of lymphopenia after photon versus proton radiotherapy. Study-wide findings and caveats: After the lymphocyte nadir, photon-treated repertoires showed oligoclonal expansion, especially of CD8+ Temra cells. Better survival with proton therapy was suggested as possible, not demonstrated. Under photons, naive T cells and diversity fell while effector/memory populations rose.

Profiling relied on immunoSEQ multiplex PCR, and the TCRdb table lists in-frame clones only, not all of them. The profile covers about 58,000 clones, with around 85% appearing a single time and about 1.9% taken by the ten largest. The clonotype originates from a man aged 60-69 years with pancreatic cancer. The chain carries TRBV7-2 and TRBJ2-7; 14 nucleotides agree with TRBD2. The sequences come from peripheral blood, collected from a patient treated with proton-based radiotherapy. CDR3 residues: CASSLVPAGLAGAEQYF. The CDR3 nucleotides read TGTGCCAGCAGCTTAGTCCCCGCGGGACTAGCGGGAGCCGAGCAGTACTTC. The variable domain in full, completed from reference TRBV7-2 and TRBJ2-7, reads GAGVSQSPSNKVTEKGKDVELRCDPISGHTALYWYRQSLGQGLEFLIYFQGNSAPDKSGLPSDRFSAERTGGSVSTLTIQRTQQEDSAVYLCASSLVPAGLAGAEQYFGPGTRLTVT.